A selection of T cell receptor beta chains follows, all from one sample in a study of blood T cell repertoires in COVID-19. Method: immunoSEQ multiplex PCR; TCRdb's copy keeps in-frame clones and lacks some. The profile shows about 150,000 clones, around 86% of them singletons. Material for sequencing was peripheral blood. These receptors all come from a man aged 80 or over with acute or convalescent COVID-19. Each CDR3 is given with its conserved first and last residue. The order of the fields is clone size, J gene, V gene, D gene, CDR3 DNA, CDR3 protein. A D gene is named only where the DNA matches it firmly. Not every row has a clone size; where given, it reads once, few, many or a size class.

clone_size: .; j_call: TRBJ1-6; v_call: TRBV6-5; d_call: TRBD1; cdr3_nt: TGTGCCACAACGACAGGGGGCAACAATTCACCCCTCCACTTT; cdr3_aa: CATTTGGNNSPLHF
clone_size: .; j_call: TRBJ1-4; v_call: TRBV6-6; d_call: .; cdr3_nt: TGTGCCAGCAGGCCTAGGGGTGAAAAACTGTTTTTT; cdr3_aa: CASRPRGEKLFF
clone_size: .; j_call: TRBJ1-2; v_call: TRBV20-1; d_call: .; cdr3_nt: TGCAGTGCCAGGGAGGGGAACGGCTACACCTTC; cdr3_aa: CSAREGNGYTF
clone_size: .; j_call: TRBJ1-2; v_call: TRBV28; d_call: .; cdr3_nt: TGTGCCAGCTTAGGGCGGGGCGGGTACTATGGCTACACCTTC; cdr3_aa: CASLGRGGYYGYTF
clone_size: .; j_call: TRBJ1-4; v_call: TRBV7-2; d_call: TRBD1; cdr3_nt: TGTGCCAGCAGCTCTATGGCCCCAGGGACAGGGGAGGAAAAACTGTTTTTT; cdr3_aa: CASSSMAPGTGEEKLFF
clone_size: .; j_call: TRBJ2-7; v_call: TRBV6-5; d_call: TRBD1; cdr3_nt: TGTGCCAGCAAAGGACCGAGACAGGGTGTTTACGAGCAGTACTTC; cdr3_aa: CASKGPRQGVYEQYF
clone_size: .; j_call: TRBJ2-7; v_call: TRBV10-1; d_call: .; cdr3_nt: TGCGCCAGCAGGTCCGGAGCTGGCGAGCAGTACTTC; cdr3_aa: CASRSGAGEQYF
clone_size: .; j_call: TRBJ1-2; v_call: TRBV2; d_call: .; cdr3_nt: TGTGCCAGCAGTGAAGAGGAGGGTTACAGCTATGGCTACACCTTC; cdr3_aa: CASSEEEGYSYGYTF
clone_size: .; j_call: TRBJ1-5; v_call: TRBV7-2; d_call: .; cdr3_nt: TGTGCCAGCAGCTTAGCCGGGAGTAGCAATCAGCCCCAGCATTTT; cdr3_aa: CASSLAGSSNQPQHF
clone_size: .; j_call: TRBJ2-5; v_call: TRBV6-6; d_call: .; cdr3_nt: TGTGCCAGCAGTCCGGGACAAGAGACCCAGTACTTC; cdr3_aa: CASSPGQETQYF
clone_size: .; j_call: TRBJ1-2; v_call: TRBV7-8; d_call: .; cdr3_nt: TGTGCCAGCAGCTTAGTAGCAGGGGACTATGGCTACACCTTC; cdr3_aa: CASSLVAGDYGYTF
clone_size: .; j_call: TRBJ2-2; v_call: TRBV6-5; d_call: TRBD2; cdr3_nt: TGTGCCAGCAGTTACCTGCTAGCGGAGTACACCGGGGAGCTGTTTTTT; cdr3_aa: CASSYLLAEYTGELFF
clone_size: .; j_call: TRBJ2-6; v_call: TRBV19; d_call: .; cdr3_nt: TGTGCCAGTAGTATAGGGACACAGTTCTCTGGGGCCAACGTCCTGACTTTC; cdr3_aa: CASSIGTQFSGANVLTF
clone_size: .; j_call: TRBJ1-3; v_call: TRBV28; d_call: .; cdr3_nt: TGTGCCAGCAGTTTTTATTTAGTTCCCGGAAACACCATATATTTT; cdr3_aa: CASSFYLVPGNTIYF
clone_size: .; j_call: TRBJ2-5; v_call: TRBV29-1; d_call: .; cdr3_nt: TGCAGCGTTGTCTCGGGTGCGGAGACCCAGTACTTC; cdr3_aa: CSVVSGAETQYF
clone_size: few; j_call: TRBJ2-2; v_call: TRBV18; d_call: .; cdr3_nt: TGTGCCAGCTCACCACTCTCGGGGGAGCTGTTTTTT; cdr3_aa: CASSPLSGELFF
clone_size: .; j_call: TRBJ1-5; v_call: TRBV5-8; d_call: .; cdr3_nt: TGTGCCAGCAGCCGGTTTAGCAATCAGCCCCAGCATTTT; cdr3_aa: CASSRFSNQPQHF
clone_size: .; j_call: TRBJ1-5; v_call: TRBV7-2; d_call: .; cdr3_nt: TGTGCCAGCAGCCGAGGACAAGCTCAGCCCCAGCATTTT; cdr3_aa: CASSRGQAQPQHF
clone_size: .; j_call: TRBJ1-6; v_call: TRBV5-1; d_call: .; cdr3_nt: TGCGCCAGCAGCTTGACGGGAGAAAATTCACCCCTCCACTTT; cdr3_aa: CASSLTGENSPLHF
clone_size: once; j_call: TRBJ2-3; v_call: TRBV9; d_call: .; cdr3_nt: TGTGCCAGCAGCGTAATCTCCACAGATACGCAGTATTTT; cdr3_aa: CASSVISTDTQYF
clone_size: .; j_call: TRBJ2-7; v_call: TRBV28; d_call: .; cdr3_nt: TGTGCCAGCACCCGGACGGGGGACGGGGGCGAGCAGTACTTC; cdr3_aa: CASTRTGDGGEQYF
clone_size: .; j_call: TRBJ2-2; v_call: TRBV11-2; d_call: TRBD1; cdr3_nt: TGTGCCAGCAGCCCGGACAGGGGGCTAGGGGAGCTGTTTTTT; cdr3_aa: CASSPDRGLGELFF
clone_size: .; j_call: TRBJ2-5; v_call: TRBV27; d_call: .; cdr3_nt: TGTGCCAGCAGGACTCGGGCGGGGACCCAGTACTTC; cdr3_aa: CASRTRAGTQYF
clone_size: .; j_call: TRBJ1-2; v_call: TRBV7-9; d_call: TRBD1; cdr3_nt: TGTGCCAGCAGCCCCGGGACAGGGGATCACTATGGCTACACCTTC; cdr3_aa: CASSPGTGDHYGYTF
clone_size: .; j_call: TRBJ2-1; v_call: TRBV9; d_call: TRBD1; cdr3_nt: TGTGCCAGCAGTCTGGGACAGGGGGCTTACAATGAGCAGTTCTTC; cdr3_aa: CASSLGQGAYNEQFF
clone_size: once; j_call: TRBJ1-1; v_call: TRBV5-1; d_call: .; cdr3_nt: TGCGCCAGCAGCCGACCACAGGGTATTAGGACTGAAGCTTTCTTT; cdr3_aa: CASSRPQGIRTEAFF
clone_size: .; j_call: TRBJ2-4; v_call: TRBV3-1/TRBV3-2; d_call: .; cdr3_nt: TGTGCCAGCAGCCCGCAGACTAGACGGGAAAACATTCAGTACTTC; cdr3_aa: CASSPQTRRENIQYF
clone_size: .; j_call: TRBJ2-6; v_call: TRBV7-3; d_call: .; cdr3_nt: TGTGCCAGCAGCTCTAGTCTGGCAATTGGGGCCAACGTCCTGACTTTC; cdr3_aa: CASSSSLAIGANVLTF
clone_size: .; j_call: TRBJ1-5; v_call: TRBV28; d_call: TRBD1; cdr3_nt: TGTGCCAGCAGTTTACGTTCAGGGGGCAATTGGGCCCAGCATTTT; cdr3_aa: CASSLRSGGNWAQHF
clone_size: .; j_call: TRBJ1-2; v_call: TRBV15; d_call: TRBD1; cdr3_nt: TGTGCCACCAGCCCAAGGACAGGATCATATGGCTACACCTTC; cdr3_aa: CATSPRTGSYGYTF
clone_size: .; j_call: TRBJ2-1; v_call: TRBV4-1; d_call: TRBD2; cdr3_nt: TGCGCCAGCAGCCGAGAGGTAGCGGGAAGCTCCTACAATGAGCAGTTCTTC; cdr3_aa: CASSREVAGSSYNEQFF
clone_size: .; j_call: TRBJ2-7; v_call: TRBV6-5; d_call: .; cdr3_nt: TGTGCCTCGGGACTGAATCTTTACGAGCAGTACTTC; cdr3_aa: CASGLNLYEQYF
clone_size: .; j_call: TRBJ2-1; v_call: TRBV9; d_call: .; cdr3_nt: TGTGCCAGCAGCTCCGGGCCTAGCGAATACAATGAGCAGTTCTTC; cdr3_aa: CASSSGPSEYNEQFF
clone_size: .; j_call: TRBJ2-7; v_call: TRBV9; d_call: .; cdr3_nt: TGTGCCAGCAGCGTAGCGGCATCCCCGGGAGCCTACGAGCAGTACTTC; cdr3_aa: CASSVAASPGAYEQYF
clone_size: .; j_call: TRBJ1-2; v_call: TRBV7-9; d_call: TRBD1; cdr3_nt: TGTGCCAGCAGCTTGACCGGGACAGACTATGGCTACACCTTC; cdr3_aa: CASSLTGTDYGYTF
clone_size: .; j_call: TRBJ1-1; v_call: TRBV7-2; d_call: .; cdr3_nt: TGTGCCAGCAGCTTAGCCCCAGGTCGGACTGAAGCTTTCTTT; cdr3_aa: CASSLAPGRTEAFF
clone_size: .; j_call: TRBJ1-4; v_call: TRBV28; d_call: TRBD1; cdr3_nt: TGTGCCAGCAGCCCCGCCGGGACAGGGACTGAAAAACTGTTTTTT; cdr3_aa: CASSPAGTGTEKLFF
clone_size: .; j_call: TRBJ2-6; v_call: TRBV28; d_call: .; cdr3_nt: TGTGCCAGCATACAGACTAACTCTGGGGCCAACGTCCTGACTTTC; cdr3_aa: CASIQTNSGANVLTF
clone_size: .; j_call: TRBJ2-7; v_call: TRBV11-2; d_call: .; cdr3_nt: TGTGCCAGCAGCTTAGATCGGGGGACCTACGAGCAGTACTTC; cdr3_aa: CASSLDRGTYEQYF
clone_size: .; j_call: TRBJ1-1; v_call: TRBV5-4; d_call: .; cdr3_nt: TGTGCCAGCAGCTTAGGAAAGGGGGGGACTGAAGCTTTCTTT; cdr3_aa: CASSLGKGGTEAFF
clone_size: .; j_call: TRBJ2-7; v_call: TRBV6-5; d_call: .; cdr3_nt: TGTGCCAGCAGCCGTGGGCCGAGCTACGAGCAGTACTTC; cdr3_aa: CASSRGPSYEQYF